The 19 T cell receptor beta chains presented below share a single source sample, sequenced in a study of sequential checkpoint blockade in melanoma (dated by TCRdb to between 2017 and 2020). The treatment or condition label on this specimen signifies: randomized to nivolumab then ipilimumab (arm A) or the reverse (arm B). The library came from the immunoSEQ multiplex PCR assay. Here the immuneACCESS table is served through TCRdb, limited to in-frame sequences with V and J called. Missing clones are a known gap in these copies; in checked studies unresolved V genes cover under half, and the rest lacks a known reason. For this sample there are 15,000 to 20,000 clones; over 60% appear just once. The top ten clonotypes cover around a fifth of the sample. Sequenced here: CD8+ T cells sorted from blood (inferred from file names), sampled from a patient given nivolumab and ipilimumab in sequence. These receptor sequences come from a human donor with melanoma.

The chain couples TRBV27 to TRBJ2-7, with D possibly TRBD1 on 6 matching bases. CDR3 length equals 15 residues. Germline V gene lookup returns CDR1 MNHEY and CDR2 SMNVEV (reference sequence). The V end was cut by 5 bases, the J end by 6 bases, with 20 bases between. CDR3 nucleotides: TGTGCCAGCAGTCCCCCAGGGGAGCCACCCTCCGAGCAGTACTTC. This encodes CASSPPGEPPSEQYF.

This chain links TRBV19 with TRBJ1-5, with D perhaps TRBD1 (5 bases). Trimming took 6 bases from V and 5 from J, leaving 11 bases between them. CDR3 size: 13 residues. Germline CDR1 and CDR2: LNHDA and SQIVND (reference sequence). CDR3 DNA: TGTGCCAGTAGCCCGACAGTTTATCAGCCCCAGCATTTT. Its protein is CASSPTVYQPQHF. The whole variable domain, remainder taken from reference TRBV19 and TRBJ1-5, is DGGITQSPKYLFRKEGQNVTLSCEQNLNHDAMYWYRQDPGQGLRLIYYSQIVNDFQKGDIAEGYSVSREKKESFPLTVTSAQKNPTAFYLCASSPTVYQPQHFGDGTRLSIL.

This chain connects TRBV29-1 to TRBJ1-1; no definite D call. CDR3 length: 14 residues. Germline V gives CDR1 SQVTM, CDR2 ANQGSEA. V was shortened by 0 bases and J by 3 bases, with 11 bases between the two germline ends. The CDR3 DNA follows: TGCAGCGTTGAAGAATGGCACCTTTACACTGAAGCTTTCTTT. This sequence encodes CSVEEWHLYTEAFF.

This sequence joins TRBV4-2 and TRBJ2-6; possible D gene TRBD2, 6 bases. The CDR3 covers 18 residues. Germline-derived CDR1 and CDR2 are LGHNA and YNFKEQ. Trimming removed 6 bases at V and 2 bases at J, with 20 bases between. The CDR3 DNA is TGTGCCAGCAGTTTACCGGGAGTGGGAGCCCCTGGGGCCAACGTCCTGACTTTC. It yields the protein CASSLPGVGAPGANVLTF.

This clone has just a few counts. The chain's CDR3 is CASSVGQGETQYF. The CDR3, as DNA: TGTGCCAGCAGCGTCGGGCAGGGAGAGACCCAGTACTTC. This chain links TRBV4-2 with TRBJ2-5; possible D gene TRBD1, 5 bases. This CDR3 comprises 13 residues. V lost 5 bases and J 4 bases, leaving 11 bases between the germline ends. Germline CDR1 LGHNA, CDR2 YNFKEQ.

V and J are TRBV6-5 and TRBJ2-7; TRBD1 agrees at 8 bases. The trim removed 5 bases at V and 4 bases at J, leaving 7 bases unmatched. The CDR3 runs to 14 residues. Germline CDR1 is MNHEY and CDR2 is SVGAGI. CDR3 sequence: CASSTGQGSYEQYF. The CDR3 DNA follows: TGTGCCAGCAGTACCGGACAGGGTTCGTACGAGCAGTACTTC.

This clone was detected once. The CDR3 loop reads CASSPGGNQPQHF. DNA of the CDR3: TGTGCCAGCAGCCCGGGGGGAAATCAGCCCCAGCATTTT. V gene TRBV7-6 combines with J gene TRBJ1-5, with a tentative D call TRBD1 (5 bases). Trimming took 5 bases from V and 4 from J, leaving 9 bases between them. There are 13 residues in the CDR3. CDR1 and CDR2 (germline): SGHVS, FNYEAQ.

This sequence joins TRBV2 and TRBJ1-5; no firm D call. The length of the CDR3 is 15 residues. The germline gives CDR1 SNHLY, CDR2 FYNNEI. V dropped 5 bases and J dropped 6 bases, with 17 bases sitting between them. CDR3 sequence (DNA): TGTGCCAGCAGTTCGACCCTTAAGGGAGGTCAGCCCCAGCATTTT. Translating gives CASSSTLKGGQPQHF.

CDR3 loop: CASSLEYWQGTYEQYF. DNA for the CDR3: TGTGCCAGCAGCTTAGAGTATTGGCAGGGAACCTACGAGCAGTACTTC. The V and J genes are TRBV11-2 and TRBJ2-7, with D maybe TRBD1 (5 bases). V dropped 0 bases and J dropped 2 bases, with 14 bases sitting between them. The CDR3 is 16 residues long. From germline, CDR1 is SGHAT and CDR2 FQNNGV.

J is TRBJ2-7 and V is TRBV28; TRBD2 aligns across 9 bases. V was pared by 1 base and J by 5 bases, with 6 bases of the junction left unmatched. CDR1 MDHEN and CDR2 SYDVKM come from the germline V gene. The CDR3 is 15 amino acids. DNA of the CDR3: TGTGCCAGCAGTTTATCATTAGCGGGGGTCCACGAGCAGTACTTC. Its translation: CASSLSLAGVHEQYF.

The genes are TRBV2 and TRBJ1-2; D unresolved. This CDR3 comprises 14 residues. The germline gives CDR1 SNHLY, CDR2 FYNNEI. V lost 5 bases, J lost 8 bases, and 18 bases lay in between. This chain's CDR3 is CASSLDLKPPGYTF. CDR3 bases: TGTGCCAGCAGTCTCGACTTGAAGCCCCCCGGCTACACCTTC.

The V and J genes are TRBV10-3 and TRBJ2-7, with TRBD1 matching 9 bases. Germline V CDR1 and CDR2: ENHRY, SYGVKD. The CDR3 is made up of 17 amino acids. Germline trimming cut 4 bases from V and 1 base from J; bases unmatched to any gene: 11. The chain's CDR3 is CAISGRDRDGSSYEQYF. CDR3 sequence (DNA): TGTGCCATCAGTGGCCGGGACAGGGACGGGTCTTCCTACGAGCAGTACTTC.

This clone occurred once. The chain couples TRBV9 to TRBJ2-5, with D possibly matching TRBD2 (6 bases). The germline V gene encodes CDR1 SGDLS and CDR2 YYNGEE. The CDR3 runs 13 residues. Trimming left V 4 bases short and J 5 bases short, with 12 bases between. The CDR3 DNA follows: TGTGCCAGCAGCCCCATGGAGGGGGAGACCCAGTACTTC. Its translation: CASSPMEGETQYF.

The V call is TRBV6-1, the J call TRBJ1-2; D perhaps matches TRBD1 (5 bases). Trimming removed 1 base at V and 8 bases at J, with 11 bases between. The CDR3 loop spans 13 amino acids. Germline V gene sequence: CDR1 MNHNS, CDR2 SASEGT. The CDR3 is CASSEDETAGYTF. The CDR3 coding sequence is TGTGCCAGCAGTGAAGATGAGACAGCGGGCTACACCTTC.

This clone was recorded once. The chain joins TRBV2 to TRBJ1-1; D call uncertain. V gave up 6 bases and J gave up 5 bases, with 16 bases separating them. In germline, CDR1 is SNHLY, CDR2 FYNNEI. This CDR3 is 14 amino acids long. The CDR3 here is CASRERTDPTEAFF. The CDR3 coding sequence is TGTGCCAGCAGGGAGAGGACTGATCCTACTGAAGCTTTCTTT.

This chain uses TRBV30 with TRBJ2-7; 8 bases align to TRBD1. Germline values: CDR1 GTSNPN, CDR2 SVGIG (reference sequence). The V and J ends lost 6 bases and 3 bases, in that order; junction bases with no gene match: 10. CDR3 length: 14 amino acids. The CDR3 nucleotides read TGTGCCTGTTCCCAGGTCACAGGGGGCTACGAGCAGTACTTC. Protein: CACSQVTGGYEQYF.

V is TRBV4-1 and J is TRBJ2-7, with 10 bases lining up with TRBD1. V was pared by 3 bases and J by 3 bases, with 8 bases of the junction left unmatched. Germline-derived CDR1 and CDR2 are MGHRA and YSYEKL. This CDR3 spans 16 amino acids. The CDR3 sequence is CASSQWGGQGSYEQYF. The CDR3 coding sequence is TGCGCCAGCAGCCAGTGGGGGGGACAGGGGAGCTACGAGCAGTACTTC.

This chain uses TRBV30 with TRBJ2-7, with a weak D call TRBD1 (5 bases). There are 12 residues in the CDR3. CDR1 GTSNPN and CDR2 SVGIG come from the germline V gene (reference sequence). V was trimmed by 1 base and J by 4 bases, leaving 8 bases between them. The CDR3 spells CAWSEGLYEQYF. The CDR3 DNA follows: TGTGCCTGGAGTGAGGGGTTATACGAGCAGTACTTC.

The chain carries TRBV20-1 and TRBJ2-1; D uncertain. V was cut by 1 base and J by 6 bases, with 4 bases left in between. In germline, CDR1 is DFQATT, CDR2 SNEGSKA (reference sequence). This CDR3 spans 11 amino acids. The CDR3 DNA reads as TGCAGTGCTAGAGCTAGCAATGAGCAGTTCTTC. Protein product: CSARASNEQFF.